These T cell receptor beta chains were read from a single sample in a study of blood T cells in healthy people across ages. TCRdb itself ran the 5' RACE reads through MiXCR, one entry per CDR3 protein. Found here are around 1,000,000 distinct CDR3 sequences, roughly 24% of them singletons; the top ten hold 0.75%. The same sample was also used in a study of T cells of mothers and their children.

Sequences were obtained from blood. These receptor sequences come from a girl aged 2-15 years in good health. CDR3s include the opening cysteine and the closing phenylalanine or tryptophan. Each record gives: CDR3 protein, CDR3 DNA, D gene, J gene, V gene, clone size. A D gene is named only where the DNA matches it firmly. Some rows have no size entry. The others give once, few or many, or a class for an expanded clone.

CDR3aa: CASSDLGLAGNTDTQYF
CDR3nt: TGTGCCAGCAGTGATCTTGGACTAGCGGGGAACACAGATACGCAGTATTTT
d_gene: TRBD2
j_gene: TRBJ2-3
v_gene: TRBV2
abundance: .

CDR3aa: CSVRLPGPNQPQHF
CDR3nt: TGCAGCGTTCGGCTACCGGGACCAAATCAGCCCCAGCATTTT
d_gene: .
j_gene: TRBJ1-5
v_gene: TRBV29-1
abundance: .

CDR3aa: CASSLETGGNYGYTF
CDR3nt: TGTGCCAGCAGTTTGGAGACAGGGGGCAACTATGGCTACACCTTC
d_gene: TRBD1
j_gene: TRBJ1-2
v_gene: TRBV12-3/TRBV12-4
abundance: .

CDR3aa: CASSETGTRELFF
CDR3nt: TGTGCCAGCAGCGAAACGGGGACCAGGGAGCTGTTTTTT
d_gene: .
j_gene: TRBJ2-2
v_gene: TRBV7-6
abundance: few

CDR3aa: CASSIGGNWGYTF
CDR3nt: TGTGCCAGTAGTATAGGAGGCAATTGGGGCTACACCTTC
d_gene: .
j_gene: TRBJ1-2
v_gene: TRBV19
abundance: .

CDR3aa: CATSIGLAGVETQYF
CDR3nt: TGTGCCACCAGCATTGGGCTAGCTGGGGTGGAGACCCAGTACTTC
d_gene: .
j_gene: TRBJ2-5
v_gene: TRBV15
abundance: few

CDR3aa: CASSRTTGRTDTQYF
CDR3nt: TGTGCCAGCAGCCGCACGACAGGGAGGACAGATACGCAGTATTTT
d_gene: .
j_gene: TRBJ2-3
v_gene: TRBV7-2
abundance: .

CDR3aa: CSVAWSPRTDTQYF
CDR3nt: TGCAGCGTTGCGTGGTCACCTCGCACAGATACGCAGTATTTT
d_gene: .
j_gene: TRBJ2-3
v_gene: TRBV29-1
abundance: .

CDR3aa: CASSPRLRDTEAFF
CDR3nt: TGTGCCAGCAGCCCGCGCCTTCGGGACACTGAAGCTTTCTTT
d_gene: .
j_gene: TRBJ1-1
v_gene: TRBV7-9
abundance: few

CDR3aa: CASRAGTGAYEQYF
CDR3nt: TGTGCCAGCAGAGCCGGGACAGGGGCCTACGAGCAGTACTTC
d_gene: TRBD1
j_gene: TRBJ2-7
v_gene: TRBV6-5
abundance: .

CDR3aa: CASSFGTGNTIYF
CDR3nt: TGTGCCAGCAGTTTTGGGACTGGAAACACCATATATTTT
d_gene: .
j_gene: TRBJ1-3
v_gene: TRBV12-3/TRBV12-4
abundance: .

CDR3aa: CSARDEPSYGYTF
CDR3nt: TGCAGTGCTAGAGATGAGCCGAGCTATGGCTACACCTTC
d_gene: .
j_gene: TRBJ1-2
v_gene: TRBV20-1
abundance: .

CDR3aa: CASSTGAGSNYGYTF
CDR3nt: TGTGCCAGCAGCACGGGAGCGGGGTCTAACTATGGCTACACCTTC
d_gene: .
j_gene: TRBJ1-2
v_gene: TRBV7-3
abundance: .

CDR3aa: CASSSFMDGYTF
CDR3nt: TGCGCCAGCAGCTCCTTTATGGACGGCTACACCTTC
d_gene: .
j_gene: TRBJ1-2
v_gene: TRBV4-3
abundance: .

CDR3aa: CASSLSEAVQENIQYF
CDR3nt: TGTGCCAGCAGTTTATCTGAGGCCGTTCAGGAAAACATTCAGTACTTC
d_gene: .
j_gene: TRBJ2-4
v_gene: TRBV27
abundance: few

CDR3aa: CASSRTKDTGELFF
CDR3nt: TGCGCCAGCAGCCGTACGAAGGACACCGGGGAGCTGTTTTTT
d_gene: .
j_gene: TRBJ2-2
v_gene: TRBV5-1
abundance: few

CDR3aa: CANSSRRPQETQYF
CDR3nt: TGTGCCAACAGCTCCCGACGGCCTCAAGAGACCCAGTACTTC
d_gene: .
j_gene: TRBJ2-5
v_gene: TRBV7-2
abundance: .

CDR3aa: CASSPLRDSLATNEKLFF
CDR3nt: TGTGCCAGCAGCCCCCTAAGGGACAGTCTAGCAACTAATGAAAAACTGTTTTTT
d_gene: TRBD1
j_gene: TRBJ1-4
v_gene: TRBV4-2
abundance: few

CDR3aa: CASSCSVRDRDQETQYF
CDR3nt: TGTGCCAGCAGCTGCTCGGTACGGGACAGGGACCAAGAGACCCAGTACTTC
d_gene: TRBD1
j_gene: TRBJ2-5
v_gene: TRBV5-5
abundance: few

CDR3aa: CSASFTTNEKLFF
CDR3nt: TGCAGCGCCAGCTTTACAACTAATGAAAAACTGTTTTTT
d_gene: .
j_gene: TRBJ1-4
v_gene: TRBV29-1
abundance: few

CDR3aa: CASSLLGSRQETQYF
CDR3nt: TGTGCCAGCAGCTTACTGGGGAGCAGACAAGAGACCCAGTACTTC
d_gene: .
j_gene: TRBJ2-5
v_gene: TRBV7-8
abundance: .

CDR3aa: CASSLRDTTEAFF
CDR3nt: TGTGCCAGCAGCCTCCGGGACACAACTGAAGCTTTCTTT
d_gene: .
j_gene: TRBJ1-1
v_gene: TRBV3-1
abundance: .

CDR3aa: CAISEERDVRGTQYF
CDR3nt: TGTGCCATCAGTGAGGAGCGGGACGTTAGGGGGACCCAGTACTTC
d_gene: TRBD2
j_gene: TRBJ2-5
v_gene: TRBV10-3
abundance: .

CDR3aa: CASTPQDGGYEQYF
CDR3nt: TGTGCCAGCACCCCACAGGACGGTGGATACGAGCAGTACTTC
d_gene: .
j_gene: TRBJ2-7
v_gene: TRBV3-1
abundance: many

CDR3aa: CASSPREDTEAFF
CDR3nt: TGTGCCAGCAGCCCCCGGGAGGACACTGAAGCTTTCTTT
d_gene: .
j_gene: TRBJ1-1
v_gene: TRBV7-6
abundance: many

CDR3aa: CASSESAAYNEQFF
CDR3nt: TGCGCCAGCAGTGAGTCGGCGGCATACAATGAGCAGTTCTTC
d_gene: .
j_gene: TRBJ2-1
v_gene: TRBV10-2
abundance: .

CDR3aa: CSAPGQLNYGYTF
CDR3nt: TGCAGTGCCCCGGGACAGCTTAACTATGGCTACACCTTC
d_gene: TRBD1
j_gene: TRBJ1-2
v_gene: TRBV20-1
abundance: .

CDR3aa: CASSPSGTTPLGYTF
CDR3nt: TGTGCCAGCAGCCCGAGTGGGACAACCCCCCTTGGCTACACCTTC
d_gene: .
j_gene: TRBJ1-2
v_gene: TRBV7-2
abundance: .

CDR3aa: CASSWPTANEQFF
CDR3nt: TGTGCCAGCAGCTGGCCCACGGCCAATGAGCAGTTCTTC
d_gene: .
j_gene: TRBJ2-1
v_gene: TRBV6-7
abundance: .

CDR3aa: CSARDFEDSRTDTQYF
CDR3nt: TGCAGTGCTAGAGATTTTGAGGATTCCCGCACAGATACGCAGTATTTT
d_gene: .
j_gene: TRBJ2-3
v_gene: TRBV20-1
abundance: .

CDR3aa: CASSRRGLYNEQFF
CDR3nt: TGTGCCAGCAGCCGCAGGGGACTCTACAATGAGCAGTTCTTC
d_gene: .
j_gene: TRBJ2-1
v_gene: TRBV6-5
abundance: few

CDR3aa: CASRGQKGTGELFF
CDR3nt: TGTGCCAGCCGCGGACAGAAAGGAACCGGGGAGCTGTTTTTT
d_gene: .
j_gene: TRBJ2-2
v_gene: TRBV3-1
abundance: few

CDR3aa: CASSTIAGGKDNEQFF
CDR3nt: TGTGCCAGCAGCACTATAGCGGGAGGGAAAGACAATGAGCAGTTCTTC
d_gene: TRBD2
j_gene: TRBJ2-1
v_gene: TRBV7-9
abundance: once

CDR3aa: CASSPFGGNQPQHF
CDR3nt: TGTGCCAGCAGCCCATTTGGGGGGAATCAGCCCCAGCATTTT
d_gene: .
j_gene: TRBJ1-5
v_gene: TRBV7-2
abundance: .